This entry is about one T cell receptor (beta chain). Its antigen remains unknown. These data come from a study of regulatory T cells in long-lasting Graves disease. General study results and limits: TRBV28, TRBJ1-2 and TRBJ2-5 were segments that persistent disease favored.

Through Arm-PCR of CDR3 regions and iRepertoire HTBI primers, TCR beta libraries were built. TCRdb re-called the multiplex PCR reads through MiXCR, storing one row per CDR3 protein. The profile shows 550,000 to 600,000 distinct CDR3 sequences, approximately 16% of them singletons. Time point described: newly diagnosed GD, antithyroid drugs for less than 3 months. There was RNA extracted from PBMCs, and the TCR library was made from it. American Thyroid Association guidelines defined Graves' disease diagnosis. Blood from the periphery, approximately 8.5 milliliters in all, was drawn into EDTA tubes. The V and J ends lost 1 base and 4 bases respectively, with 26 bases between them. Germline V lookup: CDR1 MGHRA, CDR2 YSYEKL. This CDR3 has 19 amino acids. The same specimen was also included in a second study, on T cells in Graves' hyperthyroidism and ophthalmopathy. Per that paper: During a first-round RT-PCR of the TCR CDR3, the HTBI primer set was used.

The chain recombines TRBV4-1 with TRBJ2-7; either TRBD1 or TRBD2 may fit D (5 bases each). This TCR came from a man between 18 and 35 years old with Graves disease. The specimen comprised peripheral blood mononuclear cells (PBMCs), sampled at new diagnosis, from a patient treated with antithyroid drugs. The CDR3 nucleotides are TGCGCCAGCAGCCAAGGGCTTCAGGGATCAAGACAGACTATGTACGAGCAGTACTTC. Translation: CASSQGLQGSRQTMYEQYF.